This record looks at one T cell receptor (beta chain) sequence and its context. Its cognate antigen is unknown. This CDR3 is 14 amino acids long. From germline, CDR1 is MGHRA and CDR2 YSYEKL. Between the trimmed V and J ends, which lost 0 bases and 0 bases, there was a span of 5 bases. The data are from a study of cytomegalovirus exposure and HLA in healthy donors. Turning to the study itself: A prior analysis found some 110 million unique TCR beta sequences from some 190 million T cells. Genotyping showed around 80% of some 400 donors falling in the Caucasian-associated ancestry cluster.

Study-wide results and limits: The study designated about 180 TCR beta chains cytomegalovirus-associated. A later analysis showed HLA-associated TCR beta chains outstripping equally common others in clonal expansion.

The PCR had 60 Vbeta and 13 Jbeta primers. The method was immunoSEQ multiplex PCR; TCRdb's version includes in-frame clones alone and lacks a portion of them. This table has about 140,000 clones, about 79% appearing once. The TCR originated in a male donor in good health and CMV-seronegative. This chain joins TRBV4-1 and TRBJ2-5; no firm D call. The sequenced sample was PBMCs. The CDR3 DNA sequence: TGCGCCAGCAGCCAAGATCCCAACCAAGAGACCCAGTACTTC. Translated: CASSQDPNQETQYF.